These T cell receptor beta chains were read from a single sample in a study of CD8+ T cells in alopecia areata. TCRdb's table, derived via immunoSEQ multiplex PCR, lists solely in-frame clones and lacks some. The profile shows about 190,000 clones, about 63% of them singletons. The input for sequencing was CD4+ T cells sorted from blood, taken at week 0. The receptor set was obtained from a human donor with alopecia areata. Each CDR3 is given with its conserved first and last residue. A D gene is named only where the DNA matches it firmly. The size entry is marked missing in some rows and otherwise reads once, few, many or a size class.

v_call	d_call	j_call	clone_size	cdr3_aa	cdr3_nt
TRBV29-1	TRBD2	TRBJ2-7	NA	CSVVRLAGDEQYF	TGCAGCGTTGTTAGACTAGCGGGGGATGAGCAGTACTTC
TRBV5-6	NA	TRBJ2-5	NA	CASSLAAETQYF	TGTGCCAGCAGCTTGGCCGCTGAGACCCAGTACTTC
TRBV7-6	TRBD1	TRBJ2-7	NA	CASSLDRGPSYEQYF	TGTGCCAGCAGCCTGGACAGGGGTCCATCCTACGAGCAGTACTTC
TRBV6-5	NA	TRBJ2-1	NA	CASSAYREYNEQFF	TGTGCCAGCAGTGCGTACAGGGAATACAATGAGCAGTTCTTC
TRBV30	NA	TRBJ1-4	NA	CAWTRGRLSVSTNEKLFF	TGTGCCTGGACTCGGGGTAGACTTTCAGTGTCAACTAATGAAAAACTGTTTTTT
TRBV7-8	TRBD2	TRBJ2-5	NA	CASSSGLAEQYF	TGTGCCAGCAGCTCGGGACTAGCGGAACAGTACTTC
TRBV30	NA	TRBJ2-1	NA	CAWSVRAPGWQFF	TGTGCCTGGAGTGTACGGGCACCCGGATGGCAGTTCTTC
TRBV6-5	NA	TRBJ2-1	few	CASSYSYSAGGSEQFF	TGTGCCAGCAGTTACTCCTACAGTGCCGGAGGGAGTGAGCAGTTCTTC
TRBV29-1	NA	TRBJ1-1	NA	CSVERQLNTEAFF	TGCAGCGTTGAGCGTCAGCTGAACACTGAAGCTTTCTTT
TRBV30	NA	TRBJ1-2	NA	CAWSPGLTRNNYGYTF	TGTGCCTGGAGTCCGGGACTGACAAGGAATAACTATGGCTACACCTTC
TRBV6-5	NA	TRBJ2-7	NA	CASSYSRGPTYEQYF	TGTGCCAGCAGTTACTCGAGGGGTCCCACCTACGAGCAGTACTTC
TRBV7-9	TRBD2	TRBJ2-2	few	CASSPPGLAGPGELFF	TGTGCCAGCAGCCCTCCGGGACTAGCGGGGCCCGGGGAGCTGTTTTTT
TRBV5-1	TRBD1	TRBJ1-2	NA	CASSSGQGGSYGYTF	TGCGCCAGCAGCTCAGGACAGGGAGGGAGCTATGGCTACACCTTC
TRBV2	NA	TRBJ2-5	NA	CASSEQETQYF	TGTGCCAGCAGTGAACAAGAGACCCAGTACTTC
TRBV14	NA	TRBJ1-6	once	CASSQGGGWNSPLHF	TGTGCCAGCAGCCAAGGTGGGGGTTGGAATTCACCCCTCCACTTT
TRBV29-1	TRBD1	TRBJ2-4	NA	CSVRTGKNIQYF	TGCAGCGTAAGGACAGGGAAAAACATTCAGTACTTC
TRBV30	TRBD1	TRBJ1-2	NA	CAWRSTGANGYTF	TGTGCCTGGAGGTCAACAGGGGCCAATGGCTACACCTTC
TRBV30	TRBD1	TRBJ1-2	few	CAWSGQGNYGYTF	TGTGCCTGGAGTGGACAGGGGAACTATGGCTACACCTTC
TRBV27	NA	TRBJ1-4	NA	CASSSTGIEEKLFF	TGTGCCAGCAGTTCAACCGGAATCGAGGAAAAACTGTTTTTT
TRBV14	NA	TRBJ2-5	NA	CASSQGKETQYF	TGTGCCAGCAGCCAAGGGAAAGAGACCCAGTACTTC
TRBV7-3	TRBD2	TRBJ2-3	NA	CASSLKGLGADTQYF	TGTGCCAGCAGCTTAAAGGGACTAGGGGCAGATACGCAGTATTTT
TRBV29-1	NA	TRBJ2-5	NA	CSVEEGGGGETQYF	TGCAGCGTTGAAGAGGGCGGAGGCGGAGAGACCCAGTACTTC
TRBV7-9	NA	TRBJ2-2	few	CASSSGVWSSGELFF	TGTGCCAGCAGCTCCGGAGTGTGGTCTAGCGGGGAGCTGTTTTTT
TRBV10-3	TRBD2	TRBJ2-5	NA	CAISPLAGEETQYF	TGTGCCATCAGCCCTCTAGCGGGAGAAGAGACCCAGTACTTC
TRBV30	NA	TRBJ1-5	NA	CAWSVLSFNQPQHF	TGTGCCTGGAGCGTACTATCCTTCAATCAGCCCCAGCATTTT
TRBV7-9	NA	TRBJ1-2	NA	CASSSRDRSNYGYTF	TGTGCCAGCAGCTCACGAGACAGGTCTAACTATGGCTACACCTTC
TRBV4-1	NA	TRBJ2-5	NA	CASSQAQAIRQETQYF	TGCGCCAGCAGCCAAGCTCAGGCTATCCGCCAAGAGACCCAGTACTTC
TRBV18	NA	TRBJ2-3	many	CASSPPGRDTQYF	TGTGCCAGCTCACCACCGGGGCGGGATACGCAGTATTTT
TRBV7-4	TRBD1	TRBJ2-1	few	CASSSGTGGKGSSYNEQFF	TGTGCCAGCAGCTCAGGGACAGGGGGAAAAGGGAGCTCCTACAATGAGCAGTTCTTC
TRBV7-2	NA	TRBJ1-5	few	CASSLDRGSRPQHF	TGTGCCAGCAGCTTGGATAGGGGGTCGCGGCCCCAGCATTTT
TRBV4-1	NA	TRBJ2-7	NA	CASSQEGVGPYEQYF	TGCGCCAGCAGCCAAGAAGGTGTGGGTCCCTACGAGCAGTACTTC
TRBV5-6	NA	TRBJ1-2	NA	CASRFTDYGYTF	TGTGCCAGCAGGTTTACAGACTATGGCTACACCTTC
TRBV2	NA	TRBJ2-6	NA	CASSLTESGANVLTF	TGTGCCAGCAGTTTGACAGAATCTGGGGCCAACGTCCTGACTTTC
TRBV6-6	NA	TRBJ2-2	many	CASSYEVNTGELFF	TGTGCCAGCAGTTATGAGGTTAACACCGGGGAGCTGTTTTTT
TRBV25-1	TRBD1	TRBJ2-5	NA	CASSATGVAQYF	TGTGCCAGCAGTGCGACAGGGGTGGCCCAGTACTTC
TRBV29-1	TRBD1	TRBJ1-1	few	CSVAIRGPTEAFF	TGCAGCGTGGCTATAAGGGGGCCCACTGAAGCTTTCTTT
TRBV5-6	NA	TRBJ2-5	NA	CASSYRWTQETQYF	TGTGCCAGCAGCTATAGGTGGACCCAAGAGACCCAGTACTTC
TRBV29-1	TRBD1	TRBJ1-1	NA	CSARQGIDTEAFF	TGCAGCGCTCGACAGGGGATAGACACTGAAGCTTTCTTT
TRBV7-6	NA	TRBJ1-1	NA	CASSLGRGRNTEAFF	TGTGCCAGCAGCTTGGGGCGTGGGAGGAACACTGAAGCTTTCTTT
TRBV25-1	NA	TRBJ2-3	NA	CASSEYLADTQYF	TGTGCCAGCAGTGAATATCTGGCAGATACGCAGTATTTT
TRBV30	TRBD1	TRBJ2-7	NA	CAWSLQGAREQYF	TGTGCCTGGAGTCTTCAGGGGGCCCGCGAGCAGTACTTC
TRBV30	NA	TRBJ1-2	NA	CAWSVRRNYGYTF	TGTGCCTGGAGTGTACGCAGGAACTATGGCTACACCTTC
TRBV19	NA	TRBJ1-5	NA	CASSATISNQPQHF	TGTGCCAGTAGTGCGACCATTAGCAATCAGCCCCAGCATTTT
TRBV29-1	NA	TRBJ1-4	few	CSVLIGELFF	TGCAGCGTTCTTATTGGGGAACTGTTTTTT
TRBV7-8	NA	TRBJ2-1	once	CATGLGSYNEQFF	TGTGCCACAGGACTTGGGTCCTACAATGAGCAGTTCTTC
TRBV2	NA	TRBJ2-5	NA	CASAGARETQYF	TGTGCCAGCGCAGGGGCGAGGGAGACCCAGTACTTC
TRBV15	NA	TRBJ2-7	once	CATSRGGSSYEQYF	TGTGCCACCAGCCGGGGAGGATCGTCCTACGAGCAGTACTTC
TRBV6-5	TRBD1	TRBJ2-1	NA	CATHLTGGYNEQFF	TGTGCCACCCACCTGACAGGGGGTTACAATGAGCAGTTCTTC
TRBV19	NA	TRBJ1-6	NA	CASSEIGTNSPLHF	TGTGCCAGTAGTGAGATAGGTACGAATTCACCCCTCCACTTT
TRBV29-1	TRBD2	TRBJ2-7	NA	CSAGLANEQYF	TGCAGCGCGGGACTAGCTAACGAGCAGTACTTC
TRBV30	NA	TRBJ2-3	NA	CAWSRGGLAGGTDTQYF	TGTGCCTGGAGTCGTGGGGGGCTAGCTGGGGGCACAGATACGCAGTATTTT
TRBV7-9	NA	TRBJ1-6	NA	CASSLDQGAPPLHF	TGTGCCAGCAGCTTAGACCAGGGTGCTCCACCCCTCCACTTT
TRBV29-1	TRBD2	TRBJ2-7	NA	CSVVGLAIHEQYF	TGCAGCGTTGTGGGACTAGCGATCCACGAGCAGTACTTC
TRBV6-5	NA	TRBJ1-1	few	CASSYSIGTEAFF	TGTGCCAGCAGTTACTCGATAGGCACTGAAGCTTTCTTT
TRBV9	NA	TRBJ2-3	NA	CASNLVWKDTQYF	TGTGCCAGCAATCTCGTCTGGAAGGATACGCAGTATTTT
TRBV30	TRBD1	TRBJ1-5	NA	CAWSLQGNQPQHF	TGTGCCTGGAGTTTACAGGGGAATCAGCCCCAGCATTTT
TRBV2	NA	TRBJ1-5	NA	CASSVSYSNQPQHF	TGTGCCAGCAGTGTATCGTATAGCAATCAGCCCCAGCATTTT
TRBV5-1	TRBD1	TRBJ2-5	few	CASSTGQGAGETQYF	TGCGCCAGCAGCACCGGACAGGGGGCTGGAGAGACCCAGTACTTC
TRBV30	NA	TRBJ2-7	NA	CAWSRTEHQYF	TGTGCCTGGAGTAGGACAGAGCATCAGTACTTC